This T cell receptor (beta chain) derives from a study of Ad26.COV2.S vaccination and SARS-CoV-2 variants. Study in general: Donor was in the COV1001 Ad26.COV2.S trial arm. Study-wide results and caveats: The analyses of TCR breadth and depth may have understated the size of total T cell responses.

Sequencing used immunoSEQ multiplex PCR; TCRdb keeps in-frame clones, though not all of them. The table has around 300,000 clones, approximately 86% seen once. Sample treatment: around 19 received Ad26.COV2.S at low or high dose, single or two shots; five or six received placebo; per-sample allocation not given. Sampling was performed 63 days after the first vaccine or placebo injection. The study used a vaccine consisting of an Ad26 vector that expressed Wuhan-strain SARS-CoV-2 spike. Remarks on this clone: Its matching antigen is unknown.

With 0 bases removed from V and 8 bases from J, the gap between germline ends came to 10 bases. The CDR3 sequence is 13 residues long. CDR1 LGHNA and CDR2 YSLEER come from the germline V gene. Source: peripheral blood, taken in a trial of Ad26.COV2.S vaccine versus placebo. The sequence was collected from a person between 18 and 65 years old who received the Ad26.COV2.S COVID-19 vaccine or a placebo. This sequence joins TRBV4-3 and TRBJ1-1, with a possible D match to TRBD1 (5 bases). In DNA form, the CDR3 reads TGCGCCAGCAGCCAAGATCGGGGGTCAGAAGCTTTCTTT. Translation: CASSQDRGSEAFF.